A selection of T cell receptor beta chains follows, all from one sample in a study of blood T cell repertoires in COVID-19. TCRdb's table, derived via immunoSEQ multiplex PCR, lists solely in-frame clones and lacks some. The data contain over 100,000 clones, approximately 85% of them singletons. Sample: peripheral blood. The source is a man between 70 and 80 years old with acute or convalescent COVID-19. The CDR3 runs from the conserved cysteine through the conserved F or W. The D gene is left open where the match is weak. Not all rows give a size; the values are once, few, many and, for expanded clones, a class.

d_call: TRBD1
clone_size: NA
j_call: TRBJ1-5
v_call: TRBV5-5
cdr3_nt: TGTGCCAGCAGCTCTCAGACTGGACAGGTCAATCAGCCCCAGCATTTT
cdr3_aa: CASSSQTGQVNQPQHF

d_call: NA
clone_size: once
j_call: TRBJ1-5
v_call: TRBV3-1/TRBV3-2
cdr3_nt: TGTGCCAGCAGCCCCGGTTGGAGCAATCAGCCCCAGCATTTT
cdr3_aa: CASSPGWSNQPQHF

d_call: TRBD1
clone_size: NA
j_call: TRBJ2-1
v_call: TRBV6-6
cdr3_nt: TGTGCCAGCATGTCCACAGGGGGCTCCTACAATGAGCAGTTCTTC
cdr3_aa: CASMSTGGSYNEQFF

d_call: NA
clone_size: NA
j_call: TRBJ2-1
v_call: TRBV5-4
cdr3_nt: TGTGCCAGCAGCTTGTGGGGCGCGGGAAATGAGCAGTTCTTC
cdr3_aa: CASSLWGAGNEQFF

d_call: TRBD2
clone_size: NA
j_call: TRBJ2-3
v_call: TRBV7-3
cdr3_nt: TGTGCCAGCACCCCACGGGCGGCGGGGGAAGATACGCAGTATTTT
cdr3_aa: CASTPRAAGEDTQYF

d_call: NA
clone_size: NA
j_call: TRBJ2-7
v_call: TRBV5-1
cdr3_nt: TGCGCCAGCAGCTTGGTCCCAGAAGGGGGCTACGAGCAGTACTTC
cdr3_aa: CASSLVPEGGYEQYF

d_call: TRBD2
clone_size: NA
j_call: TRBJ2-1
v_call: TRBV28
cdr3_nt: TGTGCCAGCAGTGGATTAGGACTAGCGGGTAATGAGCAGTTCTTC
cdr3_aa: CASSGLGLAGNEQFF

d_call: NA
clone_size: NA
j_call: TRBJ1-1
v_call: TRBV7-9
cdr3_nt: TGTGCCAGCGTACAGAACACTGAAGCTTTCTTT
cdr3_aa: CASVQNTEAFF

d_call: TRBD1
clone_size: NA
j_call: TRBJ1-2
v_call: TRBV7-2
cdr3_nt: TGTGCCAGCAGCTCTCGACAGGGACAGAGTGGCTACACCTTC
cdr3_aa: CASSSRQGQSGYTF

d_call: TRBD1
clone_size: NA
j_call: TRBJ2-7
v_call: TRBV30
cdr3_nt: TGTGCCTGGGTGTTCCGGGACAGCCACTACGAGCAGTACTTC
cdr3_aa: CAWVFRDSHYEQYF

d_call: TRBD1
clone_size: NA
j_call: TRBJ1-1
v_call: TRBV30
cdr3_nt: TGTGCCTGGCGACGACAGGGGGAAGCTTTCTTT
cdr3_aa: CAWRRQGEAFF

d_call: TRBD2
clone_size: NA
j_call: TRBJ2-3
v_call: TRBV7-8
cdr3_nt: TGTGCCAGCAGCTTCCCGGGACTAGGTAGCACAGATACGCAGTATTTT
cdr3_aa: CASSFPGLGSTDTQYF

d_call: TRBD1
clone_size: NA
j_call: TRBJ2-2
v_call: TRBV5-8
cdr3_nt: TGTGCCAGCAGCTCCCCCCGGACAGGGGGCTACACCGGGGAGCTGTTTTTT
cdr3_aa: CASSSPRTGGYTGELFF

d_call: NA
clone_size: NA
j_call: TRBJ2-3
v_call: TRBV3-1/TRBV3-2
cdr3_nt: TGTGCCAGCAGGTTTAGCGGTACCAAGGCAGATACGCAGTATTTT
cdr3_aa: CASRFSGTKADTQYF

d_call: TRBD2
clone_size: NA
j_call: TRBJ2-2
v_call: TRBV11-2
cdr3_nt: TGTGCCAGCAGCAAAGGACTAGCGGGAGAAGGGACCGGGGAGCTGTTTTTT
cdr3_aa: CASSKGLAGEGTGELFF

d_call: NA
clone_size: NA
j_call: TRBJ2-1
v_call: TRBV28
cdr3_nt: TGTGCCAGCAGTTCCCATAGTGTAAAGTCCTACAATGAGCAGTTCTTC
cdr3_aa: CASSSHSVKSYNEQFF

d_call: NA
clone_size: NA
j_call: TRBJ2-2
v_call: TRBV9
cdr3_nt: TGTGCCAGCAGCGAGAAGGGAGGCTCGGGAACCGGGGAGCTGTTTTTT
cdr3_aa: CASSEKGGSGTGELFF

d_call: TRBD1
clone_size: NA
j_call: TRBJ1-6
v_call: TRBV3-1/TRBV3-2
cdr3_nt: TGTGCCAGCAGCCGAGGGGACAGGGGGTATAATTCACCCCTCCACTTT
cdr3_aa: CASSRGDRGYNSPLHF

d_call: TRBD2
clone_size: NA
j_call: TRBJ2-3
v_call: TRBV5-4
cdr3_nt: TGTGCCAGCAGCTTGGAGGCGGGGGGGCCTGATACGCAGTATTTT
cdr3_aa: CASSLEAGGPDTQYF

d_call: TRBD2
clone_size: NA
j_call: TRBJ2-2
v_call: TRBV5-1
cdr3_nt: TGCGCCAGCAGCCGAGGGACTAGCGGGACGAACACCGGGGAGCTGTTTTTT
cdr3_aa: CASSRGTSGTNTGELFF

d_call: NA
clone_size: NA
j_call: TRBJ1-2
v_call: TRBV29-1
cdr3_nt: TGCAGCGTTGTAATTGGCAGGGTGGATGGCTACACCTTC
cdr3_aa: CSVVIGRVDGYTF

d_call: TRBD1
clone_size: NA
j_call: TRBJ1-5
v_call: TRBV28
cdr3_nt: TGTGCCAGCAGTCGGACAGGGGTTGGCAATCAGCCCCAGCATTTT
cdr3_aa: CASSRTGVGNQPQHF

d_call: TRBD1
clone_size: NA
j_call: TRBJ2-7
v_call: TRBV28
cdr3_nt: TGTGCCAGCAGTGCAGGGGGTTCCCTTTTCTACGAGCAGTACTTC
cdr3_aa: CASSAGGSLFYEQYF

d_call: TRBD1
clone_size: NA
j_call: TRBJ1-4
v_call: TRBV5-1
cdr3_nt: TGCGCCAGCAGCCCGGAGACAGGGGATGAAAAACTGTTTTTT
cdr3_aa: CASSPETGDEKLFF

d_call: NA
clone_size: NA
j_call: TRBJ1-2
v_call: TRBV9
cdr3_nt: TGTGCCAGCAGCGTAGCGACGGGTATAACATATGGCTACACCTTC
cdr3_aa: CASSVATGITYGYTF

d_call: NA
clone_size: few
j_call: TRBJ1-6
v_call: TRBV7-2
cdr3_nt: TGTGCCAGCAGCTTATCCTTCAGTTCACCCCTCCACTTT
cdr3_aa: CASSLSFSSPLHF

d_call: TRBD2
clone_size: once
j_call: TRBJ2-2
v_call: TRBV27
cdr3_nt: TGTGCCAGCAGTCTTGGTTGGCTAGCGGGGACCGGGGAGCTGTTTTTT
cdr3_aa: CASSLGWLAGTGELFF

d_call: NA
clone_size: NA
j_call: TRBJ2-7
v_call: TRBV2
cdr3_nt: TGTGCCAGCATGAATCCGGGGTCCTACGAGCAGTACTTC
cdr3_aa: CASMNPGSYEQYF

d_call: TRBD1
clone_size: NA
j_call: TRBJ1-5
v_call: TRBV2
cdr3_nt: TGTGCCAGCAGGGACAGGGTTTCTAATCAGCCCCAGCATTTT
cdr3_aa: CASRDRVSNQPQHF

d_call: TRBD1
clone_size: NA
j_call: TRBJ2-1
v_call: TRBV19
cdr3_nt: TGTGCCAGTAGTATACTACCGGGACAGGGGAGCTACAATGAGCAGTTCTTC
cdr3_aa: CASSILPGQGSYNEQFF

d_call: TRBD1
clone_size: NA
j_call: TRBJ1-6
v_call: TRBV5-4
cdr3_nt: TGTGCCAGCAGCCTAAAGACAGGGGTAAATTCACCCCTCCACTTT
cdr3_aa: CASSLKTGVNSPLHF

d_call: NA
clone_size: NA
j_call: TRBJ1-1
v_call: TRBV4-2
cdr3_nt: TGTGCCAGCTGGGGGGGAAGTTATGAAGCTTTCTTT
cdr3_aa: CASWGGSYEAFF

d_call: NA
clone_size: NA
j_call: TRBJ1-4
v_call: TRBV3-1/TRBV3-2
cdr3_nt: TGTGCCAGCAGCCAAGAGGGGGGAACTTCCGAAAAACTGTTTTTT
cdr3_aa: CASSQEGGTSEKLFF

d_call: TRBD2
clone_size: NA
j_call: TRBJ2-1
v_call: TRBV6-6
cdr3_nt: TGTGCCAGCAGTTACCTACCGGGAGGGCCGACAAGTGAGCAGTTCTTC
cdr3_aa: CASSYLPGGPTSEQFF

d_call: NA
clone_size: NA
j_call: TRBJ2-2
v_call: TRBV4-2
cdr3_nt: TGTGCCAGCAGCCCAACAGGGTCGGGTAACACCGGGGAGCTGTTTTTT
cdr3_aa: CASSPTGSGNTGELFF

d_call: TRBD1
clone_size: NA
j_call: TRBJ1-2
v_call: TRBV10-3
cdr3_nt: TGTGCCATCAGTCAGGGACAGGGGGGCTACACCTTC
cdr3_aa: CAISQGQGGYTF

d_call: TRBD1
clone_size: NA
j_call: TRBJ1-5
v_call: TRBV7-2
cdr3_nt: TGTGCCAGCAGCAGGGACAGGGGACGCAATCAGCCCCAGCATTTT
cdr3_aa: CASSRDRGRNQPQHF

d_call: TRBD1
clone_size: once
j_call: TRBJ1-2
v_call: TRBV6-5
cdr3_nt: TGTGCCAGCAGTTACTGGGGACAGGGGAATGGCTACACCTTC
cdr3_aa: CASSYWGQGNGYTF

d_call: TRBD2
clone_size: few
j_call: TRBJ2-7
v_call: TRBV7-2
cdr3_nt: TGTGCCAGCAGCTTACTAGCGGTGATTACCTACGAGCAGTACTTC
cdr3_aa: CASSLLAVITYEQYF

d_call: NA
clone_size: NA
j_call: TRBJ2-1
v_call: TRBV2
cdr3_nt: TGTGCCAGCAGTCTGGAAGGACGGGGCAATGAGCAGTTCTTC
cdr3_aa: CASSLEGRGNEQFF

d_call: TRBD1
clone_size: NA
j_call: TRBJ1-2
v_call: TRBV6-1
cdr3_nt: TGTGCCAGCAGTGACCACCTGACAGGGGGCGCCGGTGGCTACACCTTC
cdr3_aa: CASSDHLTGGAGGYTF

d_call: NA
clone_size: NA
j_call: TRBJ1-5
v_call: TRBV24-1
cdr3_nt: TGTGCCACCCAGCCTGGGGGGGCGATTGGTCAGCCCCAGCATTTT
cdr3_aa: CATQPGGAIGQPQHF

d_call: NA
clone_size: NA
j_call: TRBJ2-3
v_call: TRBV7-8
cdr3_nt: TGTGCCAGCAGCTCCGGGTCTGGTTCAGATACGCAGTATTTT
cdr3_aa: CASSSGSGSDTQYF

d_call: NA
clone_size: NA
j_call: TRBJ1-4
v_call: TRBV5-6
cdr3_nt: TGTGCCAGCAGCCGAGGCGCCAATGAAAAACTGTTTTTT
cdr3_aa: CASSRGANEKLFF

d_call: TRBD2
clone_size: NA
j_call: TRBJ2-1
v_call: TRBV5-1
cdr3_nt: TGCGCCAGCAGCTTGGCTCCAAGGACTAGCGGGGTAGATGAGCAGTTCTTC
cdr3_aa: CASSLAPRTSGVDEQFF

d_call: TRBD2
clone_size: NA
j_call: TRBJ2-2
v_call: TRBV5-1
cdr3_nt: TGCGCCAGCAGCTTGGCCGGGGGGAGAAACACCGGGGAGCTGTTTTTT
cdr3_aa: CASSLAGGRNTGELFF

d_call: TRBD1
clone_size: NA
j_call: TRBJ1-2
v_call: TRBV5-1
cdr3_nt: TGCGCCAGCAGGACAGGGGGCCAACATTATGGCTACACCTTC
cdr3_aa: CASRTGGQHYGYTF

d_call: NA
clone_size: NA
j_call: TRBJ1-1
v_call: TRBV6-5
cdr3_nt: TGTGCCAGCACCCTGCGGGGGGGGAACACTGAAGCTTTCTTT
cdr3_aa: CASTLRGGNTEAFF

d_call: NA
clone_size: once
j_call: TRBJ2-1
v_call: TRBV5-5
cdr3_nt: TGTGCCAGCAGCTTGGAAAGGACATCGAGCTCCTACAATGAGCAGTTCTTC
cdr3_aa: CASSLERTSSSYNEQFF

d_call: TRBD1
clone_size: NA
j_call: TRBJ2-7
v_call: TRBV5-1
cdr3_nt: TGCGCCAGCAGCTTGGGGAGGACAGGGAGCTACGAGCAGTACTTC
cdr3_aa: CASSLGRTGSYEQYF

d_call: NA
clone_size: NA
j_call: TRBJ1-2
v_call: TRBV12-3/TRBV12-4
cdr3_nt: TGTGCCAGCAGGCTCAGGTTAGATGGCTACACCTTC
cdr3_aa: CASRLRLDGYTF

d_call: NA
clone_size: NA
j_call: TRBJ1-3
v_call: TRBV6-6
cdr3_nt: TGTGCCAGCAGTTACTCGACCAGGGGCTCTGGAAACACCATATATTTT
cdr3_aa: CASSYSTRGSGNTIYF

d_call: TRBD1
clone_size: NA
j_call: TRBJ1-1
v_call: TRBV9
cdr3_nt: TGTGCCAGCAGCATCTCCGGGACAGGGGGCACTGAAGCTTTCTTT
cdr3_aa: CASSISGTGGTEAFF

d_call: TRBD1
clone_size: NA
j_call: TRBJ2-7
v_call: TRBV5-5
cdr3_nt: TGTGCCAGCAGCCCCGGGACAGGTTCCTACGAGCAGTACTTC
cdr3_aa: CASSPGTGSYEQYF